This T cell receptor (beta chain) originates from a study of blood T cell repertoires in COVID-19. Germline CDR1 SQVTM, CDR2 ANQGSEA. CDR3 length: 13 residues. Trimming cost V 2 bases and J 5 bases, with 12 bases left between them. TCRdb keeps only in-frame clones here, not all; method: immunoSEQ multiplex PCR. The sample holds some 320,000 clones; roughly nine tenths are singletons and the top ten take 2% to 3%. The clonotype originates from a man between 60 and 75 years old who had recovered from COVID-19. The sequenced material came from PBMCs or T cells enriched from blood (not recorded which). This chain connects TRBV29-1 to TRBJ2-5, with D tentatively TRBD1 (6 bases). The CDR3 DNA reads TGCAGCGTTGAAACAGGGCCGGGGGAGACCCAGTACTTC. Its translation: CSVETGPGETQYF.